Below are 10 T cell receptor beta chains sequenced from a single sample in a study of beta chain features in type 1 diabetes listed by TCRdb under 2018. The library came from the immunoSEQ multiplex PCR assay. The entire amount of isolated RNA was reverse transcribed using the High Capacity cDNA Reverse Transcription Kit, so the sequenced TCRB transcripts were expressed ones. TCRdb's version of the immuneACCESS table is confined to in-frame rearrangements and falls short of the full clone set. An unresolved V gene accounts for under half of the shortfall where checked; the remainder is of unknown origin. The sample includes 900,000 or so clones, with roughly 15% observed a single time. Clones ranked in the top ten supply around 0.02% of the sample. Sequencing used naive CD4+ T cells from blood. The cell subset or site label, as the study defines it: true naive CD4+ T cells. The receptors were gathered from a woman aged 18-29 years in good health.

This clone was seen more than once but under ten times. The genes are TRBV29-1 and TRBJ2-3, with 8 bases identical to TRBD1. CDR3 length: 17 residues. Losses at the gene ends were 8 bases for V and 0 bases for J; bases not matched to a gene: 16. In germline, CDR1 is SQVTM, CDR2 ANQGSEA. CDR3 sequence (DNA): TGCAGCTTCAGGGGGCGGGTGGTAGCTCTGAGCACAGATACGCAGTATTTT. This gives the protein CSFRGRVVALSTDTQYF.

CDR3 residues: CASSPGQGASYEQFF. Written as DNA, the CDR3 is TGCGCCAGCAGCCCGGGACAGGGGGCTAGTTATGAGCAGTTCTTC. The V call is TRBV5-1, the J call TRBJ2-1; the match to TRBD1 covers 12 bases. In germline, CDR1 is SGHRS, CDR2 YFSETQ. This CDR3 is 15 amino acids long. Trimming at V came to 4 bases and at J to 8 bases, leaving 7 bases not matched to a gene. Looking up the rest from reference TRBV5-1 and TRBJ2-1 gives the full variable domain: KAGVTQTPRYLIKTRGQQVTLSCSPISGHRSVSWYQQTPGQGLQFLFEYFSETQRNKGNFPGRFSGRQFSNSRSEMNVSTLELGDSALYLCASSPGQGASYEQFFGPGTRLTVL.

The V gene is TRBV6-1, the J gene TRBJ2-3; D tentatively reads TRBD1 or TRBD2 (5 bases each). The CDR3 totals 14 residues. The V end lost 6 bases, the J end lost 8 bases, and 18 bases lay between the germline ends. Germline V gene data show CDR1 as MNHNS and CDR2 as SASEGT. Written as DNA, the CDR3 is TGTGCCAGCAGCCGGGACCGAGTCCTGAGTACGCAGTATTTT. This sequence encodes CASSRDRVLSTQYF.

This clone was seen repeatedly, ten times or more. The genes are TRBV10-3 and TRBJ2-6, with D perhaps TRBD1 (9 bases). The CDR3 totals 18 residues. CDR1 and CDR2 from the germline V gene are ENHRY and SYGVKD. Deletions cut 3 bases from V and 3 bases from J, with 18 bases between. The CDR3 region is CAISDSGTGLRGANVLTF. The DNA for the CDR3 is TGTGCCATCAGTGATAGCGGGACAGGGCTGCGTGGGGCCAACGTCCTGACTTTC.

This clone was detected a few times. The chain joins TRBV6-1 to TRBJ1-2; D possibly corresponds to TRBD1 (5 bases). Germline assignment: CDR1 MNHNS and CDR2 SASEGT. Trimming shortened V by 0 bases and J by 4 bases, and 12 bases separated the two germline ends. The CDR3 spans 15 residues. The CDR3 loop is CASSEARGALYGYTF. The CDR3 DNA reads as TGTGCCAGCAGTGAAGCGAGGGGAGCCCTCTATGGCTACACCTTC.

This sequence joins TRBV4-2 and TRBJ1-5, with 7 bases lining up with TRBD1. Germline loops: CDR1 LGHNA, CDR2 YNFKEQ. CDR3 length equals 14 residues. The J segment lost 7 bases and the V segment lost 4 bases, leaving 7 bases of the junction unmatched. CDR3 bases: TGTGCCAGCAGCCGGGAACAGGGGCCCCAGCCCCAGCATTTT. Encoded protein: CASSREQGPQPQHF.

This clone was picked up a small number of times. The junction does not match germline at one end; this may be a read error. V and J are TRBV5-1 and TRBJ2-7; D not certain. This CDR3 is 12 amino acids long. Per germline, CDR1 SGHRS and CDR2 YFSETQ. The CDR3: CASSADPYEQYF. The CDR3 DNA reads as TGTGCCAGCAGCGCGGACCCGTACGAGCAGTACTTC.

A word on this clone: Other DNA variants within this sample encode the same CDR3. V is TRBV5-1 and J is TRBJ2-1, with 7 nucleotides matching TRBD1. The CDR3 covers 15 residues. Germline assignment: CDR1 SGHRS and CDR2 YFSETQ. J lost 0 bases, V lost 4 bases, and 4 bases had no gene match. CDR3 sequence (DNA): TGCGCCAGCAGCCTGGGACAGAGCTCCTACAATGAGCAGTTCTTC. Protein: CASSLGQSSYNEQFF.

In this sample, this clone turned up a few times. V usage is TRBV7-9 and J usage is TRBJ2-5; no firm D call. The CDR3 totals 13 residues. Germline values: CDR1 SEHNR, CDR2 FQNEAQ (reference sequence). V was cut by 0 bases and J by 5 bases, with 7 bases left in between. The CDR3 bases are TGTGCCAGCAGCTTAGCGGCGCGGGAGACCCAGTACTTC. This sequence encodes CASSLAARETQYF.

This chain links TRBV4-3 with TRBJ1-2; the D is unclear. Germline assignment: CDR1 LGHNA and CDR2 YSLEER. V lost 1 base to trimming and J lost 3 bases, with 9 bases between them. The CDR3 contains 14 residues. The CDR3 sequence: CASSQVRFDYGYTF. The CDR3 DNA follows: TGCGCCAGCAGCCAAGTACGATTTGACTATGGCTACACCTTC.